This is a list of T cell receptor beta chains from one sample in a study of T-cell reconstitution after alpha-beta-depleted transplantation in children. TCRdb re-analysed the PCR reads in MiXCR, keeping a single row per CDR3 protein. This table holds more than 200,000 distinct CDR3 sequences, approximately 19% found once. The sequencing here drew on PBMCs, mostly from graft donor cells, taken 360 days after TCRalphabeta/CD19-depleted stem cell transplant. Receptor source: a male patient between 2 and 10 years old who had a stem cell transplant for acute lymphoblastic leukemia, so the T cells may come from the graft donor. The CDR3 runs from the conserved cysteine through the conserved F or W. A D gene is named only where the DNA matches it firmly. Rows give clone size only sometimes, using once, few, many, or a class for an expanded clone.

V	J	size	D	CDR3	DNA
TRBV29-1	TRBJ1-1	NA	NA	CSITGERNTEAFF	TGCAGCATTACAGGAGAGCGAAACACTGAAGCTTTCTTT
TRBV27	TRBJ2-2	few	TRBD2	CASSLEGLAGRHFAGELFF	TGTGCCAGCAGTTTGGAGGGACTAGCGGGGCGACATTTCGCCGGGGAGCTGTTTTTT
TRBV20-1	TRBJ2-1	few	TRBD2	CSAVSGGAFEQFF	TGCAGTGCCGTTAGCGGGGGGGCTTTTGAGCAGTTCTTC
TRBV20-1	TRBJ1-1	NA	NA	CSAIEGGDTEAFF	TGCAGTGCCATCGAGGGCGGTGACACTGAAGCTTTCTTT
TRBV15	TRBJ2-5	NA	NA	CATSRVGETQYF	TGTGCCACCAGCAGAGTGGGGGAGACCCAGTACTTC
TRBV28	TRBJ2-2	few	NA	CASSFSSNTGELFF	TGTGCCAGCAGTTTCTCCTCGAACACCGGGGAGCTGTTTTTT
TRBV2	TRBJ2-1	NA	NA	CASSSTVLDWDPFF	TGTGCCAGCAGTTCGACAGTTCTCGACTGGGATCCGTTCTTC
TRBV6-5	TRBJ2-5	few	TRBD1	CASSYGRAWTGEETQYF	TGTGCCAGCAGTTACGGACGGGCGTGGACAGGGGAAGAGACCCAGTACTTC
TRBV12-3/TRBV12-4	TRBJ2-1	few	TRBD2	CASKVAGGYNEQFF	TGTGCCAGCAAGGTAGCGGGGGGGTACAATGAGCAGTTCTTC
TRBV20-1	TRBJ2-1	many	NA	CSARSLELGNEQFF	TGCAGTGCTAGGTCCCTAGAATTGGGAAATGAGCAGTTCTTC
TRBV7-2	TRBJ2-3	NA	NA	CASSLGREDTQYF	TGTGCCAGCAGCTTAGGGAGGGAAGATACGCAGTATTTT